This T cell receptor beta chain was identified during a study of post-analysis software for immune sequencing data. Unique molecular identifiers tagged the TCR beta cDNA libraries. TCRdb itself ran the PCR reads through MiXCR, one entry per CDR3 protein. The data contain hundreds of thousands of distinct CDR3 sequences, roughly 30% of them singletons. This clonotype has a count of ten or more. Sequenced input: blood. The TCR comes from a girl aged 10 to 17 with multiple sclerosis.

The CDR3 is CASSSPGDTQYF. The CDR3 DNA sequence: TGTGCCAGCAGTTCCCCCGGGGATACGCAGTATTTT. The V call is TRBV6-5, the J call TRBJ2-3; D call uncertain. Trimming stripped 4 bases from V and 6 bases from J, with 8 bases between. Germline lookup yields CDR1 MNHEY and CDR2 SVGAGI. The CDR3 sequence is 12 residues long.